This T cell receptor (beta chain) was identified in a study of cytomegalovirus exposure and HLA in healthy donors (TCRdb year 2017). For the wider study: In an earlier analysis of some 610 of the donors, around 300 Gb of sequence data and 90 million to 120 million unique TCR beta sequences from roughly 200 million T cells were reported. About 280 gigabases of sequencing data and approximately 92 million unique TCR sequences made up an early release that covered several hundred HLA-typed donors. The study combined high-throughput TCR immunosequencing, statistical association of individual TCRs with disease status, and machine learning to predict cytomegalovirus infection status. A separate validation cohort of about 110 different subjects was used in addition to the approximately 640-subject first cohort. Class I and class II HLA loci were covered by the typing at four-digit resolution. The genetic ancestry cluster associated with self-reported Caucasian donors included roughly four fifths of the roughly 400 genotyped donors. In a later analysis, previously published TCR beta repertoires from hundreds of donors were re-analyzed and high-resolution HLA genotyping was added so that TCR occurrence patterns could be studied. All discovery cohort repertoires had been generated on a single sequencing platform. In an earlier analysis of a few hundred of the donors, high-throughput TCR beta sequencing was used to judge whether each TCR beta V gene segment behaved as functional or pseudogenic. The study aimed to test whether cataloging public T cell receptors could reveal signatures of past pathogen exposure. In a later genetic analysis, genome-wide SNP genotypes for about 65% of the roughly 670 donors were used, and that subset was treated as a discovery cohort. Donor age, sex, ethnicity and CMV serostatus were compiled together with the repertoire data. Rather than drawing on any new phenotypic data, the later analysis identified candidate immune exposures from TCR beta sequences and the way those sequences occurred across donors. On average, roughly 250,000 unique TCR beta nucleotide sequences were sequenced per donor among 350 to 400 genotyped donors of the cohort, with around 19% of those sequences being non-productive. The number of typed donors differed by locus: roughly 620-630 for A, B, C, DRB1 and DQB1; 500 to 550 for DQA1; about 600 for DPA1; and around 450 for DPB1. The study used immunosequencing to profile the T cell repertoires of 670 or so subjects and linked those repertoires to cytomegalovirus serostatus. Because of strong linkage in the cohort, a handful of DR-DQ haplotypes were treated as single units for association and clustering.

The library was prepared using the immunoSEQ multiplex PCR assay. For the multiplex PCR, a mixture combining 60 forward primers for TCR Vbeta segments and 13 reverse primers for TCR Jbeta segments was used. A multiplex PCR assay on genomic DNA amplified the CDR3 region of rearranged TCR beta genes. The Illumina HiSeq System was used to sequence the amplified TCR beta libraries as 87-base-pair reads. Per the source publication's procedure: A later analysis counted tens of millions of unique TCR beta chains across the 650 to 800 repertoires, and roughly 10 million of these chains were shared by at least two donors. Raw reads were error-corrected and collapsed into unique sequences by a nearest-neighbor algorithm in which closely related sequences were merged to remove PCR and sequencing errors. Alignment of CDR3 sequences to IMGT reference sequences was used to assign V, D and J gene segments. For a sequence to be retained, a match of at least six nucleotides to both a V gene segment and a J gene segment was required. Rearrangements were called productive when the CDR3 lacked stop codons and stayed in frame with V and J; all others were non-productive. Following IMGT convention, CDR3 was defined as the stretch from the second conserved V-encoded cysteine up to the conserved J-encoded phenylalanine. Sequences without an unambiguous match to a single V gene segment were excluded from the earlier analysis of a few hundred of the donors. An earlier analysis of a few hundred of the donors called V segments functional above 56.7% productive rearrangements and segregating when the between-donor standard deviation exceeded 5%. A statistical classification framework was built for diagnosing cytomegalovirus status from the catalog of TCR beta chain sequences. V and J gene assignment, in a later analysis, came from comparing TCR nucleotide sequences with IMGT/GENE-DB human TR gene sequences. In a later analysis, CDR3 sequences and most-parsimonious VDJ recombination scenarios were assigned using the TCRdist pipeline. In a later analysis, every TCR beta chain was defined by the combination of its CDR3 amino acid sequence and its V-gene family, and reads without a unique V-gene family were dropped. As a way to deal with suspected cross-contamination and a sequencing artifact, a later analysis dropped 500 to 700 nucleotide sequences that were highly shared and had low generation probability. A later analysis calculated a clonal expansion index for each public chain from normalized within-repertoire ranks of inferred template counts. In a later analysis, generation probabilities were computed using a VDJ recombination model fitted to out-of-frame rearrangements, and the results were checked against IGoR. Hypergeometric tests were used in a later analysis to score TCR-TCR, TCR-HLA and TCR-CMV co-occurrence, with a repertoire-size bias correction applied to the TCR pairs. False discovery rates were estimated in a later analysis by permuting HLA or CMV assignments 20 times. In a later analysis, co-occurring TCRs were grouped using DBSCAN, and TCRdist sequence similarity was added for clustering within HLA-allele-positive subsets. Co-occurrence clustering excluded repertoires with fewer than 30,000 or more than 120,000 public chains, plus five with anomalous nucleotide sharing. Entries here come from immuneACCESS through TCRdb and include only in-frame sequences with V and J called. Some clones fail to appear in such tables; in the studies checked, an unresolved V gene covers under half of the shortfall, and the cause of the remainder is unknown. V and J calls and clone size are those listed in that table; D and trimming were worked out from the DNA. This sample holds 120,000 or so clones; around three fifths were observed only once. More than 6.5% of the sample lies in the top ten.

Overall study outcomes, separate from this receptor: A cluster of highly shared sequence variants was judged likely to be a technical artifact of the sequencing pipeline. Most TCR sequences were seen in very few donors, while some public TCRs were found in many individuals. Compared with the roughly 670-donor mean, donors in an Asian-associated ancestry cluster had fewer N-insertions in productive TCRs, according to a later genetic analysis. The study listed 164 TCR beta chains as associated with cytomegalovirus. Only TCR beta chains were sequenced in this cohort, and the absence of alpha or paired-chain data limited detectable features. Immune exposure information for the cohort was limited to CMV serostatus. A later analysis found that most CMV-associated TCR beta chains appeared HLA-restricted, with HLA associations seemingly driven largely by CMV exposure. In a later analysis, HLA-associated TCR beta chains were found to be more clonally expanded and to have lower generation probabilities than equally common non-associated chains. A later analysis reported that several top co-occurrence clusters appeared linked to parvovirus B19, influenza, CMV and Epstein-Barr virus. Because HLA typing was unavailable for some donors at each locus, only the typed subset was used in association tests. A further reported finding was that TCR beta sequences accurately predicted the HLA-A and HLA-B alleles for most subjects in the first cohort. The 87-base-pair reads could not distinguish some IMGT-functional V segments, including TRBV6-2 and TRBV6-3, so those segments were excluded. Because counts were too low, roughly 16 rarely observed V segments, including chromosome 9 orphons, were left out of the earlier analysis of some 640 of the donors. At a false discovery rate of 0.05, a later analysis linked some 18,000 TCR beta sequences to specific HLA alleles. Roughly uniform sequencing depth across donors was assumed in presence/absence analyses, although this assumption may not hold. Linkage disequilibrium might explain the correlated functional status among segregating V segments, but an unknown experimental factor could not be excluded. In both the original and validation cohorts, the classifier was reported to diagnose cytomegalovirus status with high specificity and sensitivity. A later genetic analysis associated a missense DCLRE1C variant with V-gene and J-gene trimming of TCR beta chains, and an independent cohort replicated the association. In vitro tests confirmed that three of the cytomegalovirus-associated TCR beta chains recognize cytomegalovirus antigens. Broadly in line with IMGT annotations, most TCR beta V segments showed up in productive rearrangements about 90% or about 30% of the time in an earlier analysis of around 550 of the donors. The authors suggested that the approach could potentially be generalized to other disease states and immunological phenotypes. A later analysis found that TCR association rates varied across HLA loci, with DRB1 alleles showing the most associated TCRs and HLA-C alleles the fewest. Assigning TCR associations to individual alleles was difficult when HLA alleles, especially DR and DQ, strongly co-occurred.

The cohort consisted of some 670 healthy bone marrow donors. At the time of sampling, all cohort members were nominally healthy, though unrecorded immune exposures were likely present. The donor was CMV seropositive and belonged to the group of about 290 seropositive cohort members. A peripheral blood sample was collected from each donor, and TCR beta sequencing was performed on peripheral blood mononuclear cells. The Qiagen DNeasy Blood Extraction Kit was used to extract genomic DNA from the blood cell samples. The CDR3 contains 17 residues, cysteine and phenylalanine counted. CDR3 DNA only is kept here, 51 bases in frame from base 1. CDR1 is given as MDHEN and CDR2 as SYDVKM, both from the germline V gene. V and J lose 5 bases and 3 bases, and a span of 19 bases separates them. Remarks on this clone: Its specific antigen is unknown. Base qualities were left out, and no much larger clone turns up one base away.

The sequence derives from a middle-aged woman in good health and CMV-seropositive. Sequencing used PBMCs. This receptor chain uses TRBV28 and TRBJ2-2, with TRBD1 tentatively as D gene (7 bases match). The CDR3 region: CASSPLQGRFDTGELFF. The DNA reads as follows: TGTGCCAGCAGTCCCCTACAGGGGAGGTTTGACACCGGGGAGCTGTTTTTT.